This T cell receptor (beta chain) was obtained from a study (dated by TCRdb to 2016 to 2017). The junction carries 26 bases between V and J, which are trimmed by 6 bases and 6 bases respectively. The CDR3 sequence holds 18 residues, the cysteine and phenylalanine included. Only CDR3 DNA remains: 54 bases, in frame from the first base. The germline V gene specifies MGHRA as CDR1 and YSYEKL as CDR2. To prepare the library, RT-PCR was applied. TCRdb records Illumina MiSeq as the sequencer. TCRdb's own reprocessing of the public reads used fastp at Q25 and MiXCR and kept productive beta chains. Merged by CDR3 protein, the rows form single entries marked with the most common genes and DNA. The sample profile shows hundreds of thousands of distinct CDR3 sequences; 11% to 15% of them were found once. The ten largest make up 3.6% of the sample. The sample holds a few counts of this clonotype. No cognate antigen has been identified for it. It has no much larger one-base neighbor in the sample; base qualities were not kept.

Recombination connected TRBV4-1 to TRBJ2-2, and possibly TRBD1, on 7 matching bases. Material for sequencing was memory CD4+ T cells from blood. The receptor comes from a female donor in good health, serving as a healthy control. The nucleotide sequence is given as TGCGCCAGCAGTCGCAGGCGGGACAGTTACGGAGGGGCCGGGGAGCTGTTTTTT. This sequence encodes CASSRRRDSYGGAGELFF.